This T cell receptor (beta chain) derives from a study of human T cells and chemical hapten exposure (dated by TCRdb to about 2021). Regarding the complete study: For sensitization, 2% DPC in acetone was applied to a 2 cm by 2 cm area of upper inner arm skin. Weekly therapeutic DPC doses were additionally applied to the scalp of patients throughout the roughly 23-week study period. Patch testing was done on the upper back using Finn chambers containing 0.01% DPC, and results were scored after 6 days according to International Contact Dermatitis Research Group standards. The mostly female patient cohort included alopecia areata with under or over 50% scalp involvement, alopecia totalis and alopecia universalis. The libraries were sequenced as a pool, and the TCR yield per sample differed mostly because of small variations in library volumes within the pool. Peripheral blood TCR repertoire changes were tracked in vivo in alopecia patients during primary and secondary sensitization to the hapten diphenylcyclopropenone (DPC). Blood samples were taken from patients before sensitization (week 0) and then at 2, 6 and about 24 weeks after DPC sensitization. About 30 alopecia patients provided blood for TCR sequencing at one to four time points (pre-sensitization, 2, 6 and 24 weeks). On the study overall, not on this receptor specifically: Compared with pre-sensitization or healthy control sets, expanded TCRs formed significantly more large CDR3 similarity clusters, which is consistent with antigen-driven responses. After repeated subsampling, the strength of the expansion versus patch-test correlation and the threshold at which it became significant changed. DPC sensitization did not change how many TCRs were above 1 in 1000 frequency, and no evidence was found of alterations in global repertoire structure. Because every patient had alopecia, a presumed autoimmune disease, the patients' immune response might differ from that of healthy individuals. The number of PT1 expanded TCRs positively correlated with patch test score, significant at thresholds 8, 16 and 32 but not 4.

Including the terminal cysteine and phenylalanine, the CDR3 comprises 16 residues. Solely the CDR3 DNA is kept, with 48 bases framed from the first base. According to the germline V gene (reference sequence), CDR1 reads LGHDT and CDR2 reads YNNKEL. Germline trimming: 6 bases from V, 10 bases from J; junction bases outside gene matches: 13. This specimen's time point label, per the study, means: patch test 2, 6 weeks after DPC sensitization. Per the publication, the treatment or condition label means: therapeutic diphenylcyclopropenone sensitization with weekly scalp DPC. At every patch-test visit, the blood draw took place before the patch test was put on. Patients were considered eligible if aged 18 to 70, diagnosed with alopecia and deemed suitable for DPC therapy, and patients were excluded if pregnant. Total RNA was extracted from unfractionated whole blood collected in Tempus Blood RNA tubes.

Library preparation was by RACE. The listed sequencing device is NextSeq 500. During library preparation, unique molecular identifiers were attached to individual cDNA molecules so that TCRs could be counted in a quantitative, reproducible way. Both TCR alpha and TCR beta chains were sequenced from each blood RNA sample. As for the original processing: A median of approximately 96,000 TCRs per sample was observed, with a range of 23,224 to 690,600. V, J and CDR3 annotation of the TCR reads was performed with the Decombinator software suite. Every sample was subsampled to the same number of TCRs (28,000) for the PS versus PT1 abundance plots. TCRs were defined as expanded if absent before sensitization and observed at least eight times at the 2-week time point. The raw public data were reprocessed by TCRdb itself: fastp quality trimming at Q25, MiXCR clonotype calling, in-frame beta chains only. Each entry is one CDR3 protein sequence, shown with its most common DNA and genes. TCRdb assigned the V and J calls; the authors' analysis was not used. The sample has 65,000 to 95,000 distinct CDR3 sequences on record, 6.5% to 8% of them singletons. The ten most abundant clones make up approximately 1.3% of the sample.

Details on this clonotype: Its antigen has not been determined. No per-base quality is available; no much larger clone lies one base away.

The chain is made from TRBV3-1 and TRBJ1-6; 9 bases in between match TRBD1. The sequenced sample was whole blood, obtained in connection with sensitization to the hapten diphenylcyclopropenone (DPC). The source of this sequence is a young woman with alopecia areata. Some clones in this sample may be carry-over from other donors' samples. The CDR3 region reads CASRTGTGNGGSPLHF. The DNA sequence is given as TGTGCCAGCAGGACCGGGACAGGGAATGGAGGATCACCCCTCCACTTT.